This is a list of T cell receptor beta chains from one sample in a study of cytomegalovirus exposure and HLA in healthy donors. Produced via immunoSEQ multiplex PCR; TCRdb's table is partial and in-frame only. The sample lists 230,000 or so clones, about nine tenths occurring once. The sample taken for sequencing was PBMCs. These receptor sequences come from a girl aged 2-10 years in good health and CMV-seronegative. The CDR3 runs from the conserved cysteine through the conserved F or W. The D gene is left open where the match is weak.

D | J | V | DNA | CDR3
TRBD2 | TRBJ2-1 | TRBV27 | TGTGCCAGCAGTTCACCCCGACTAGCGGGGCTACGGGATGAGCAGTTCTTC | CASSSPRLAGLRDEQFF
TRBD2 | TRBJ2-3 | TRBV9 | TGTGCCAGCAGCGTCGGGGACTACGGACTGAGAGATACGCAGTATTTT | CASSVGDYGLRDTQYF
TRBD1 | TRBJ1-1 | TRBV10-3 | TGTGCCATCACTAGGGGACAGGGAACCACTGAAGCTTTCTTT | CAITRGQGTTEAFF
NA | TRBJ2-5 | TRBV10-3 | TGTGCCATCAGTGAGTCACAGGGAGAGACCCAGTACTTC | CAISESQGETQYF
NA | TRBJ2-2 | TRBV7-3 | TGTGCCAGCAGCTTTCAGGGTACCGGGGAGCTGTTTTTT | CASSFQGTGELFF
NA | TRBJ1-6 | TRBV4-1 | TGCGCCAGTTCTAATTTTAATTCACCCCTCCACTTT | CASSNFNSPLHF
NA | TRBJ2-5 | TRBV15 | TGTGCCACCAGCGGGGCAAACCCTGGGGAGACCCAGTACTTC | CATSGANPGETQYF
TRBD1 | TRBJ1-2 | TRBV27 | TGTGCCAGCAGTCCCCCGGGCAGGGGGCATGGCTACACCTTC | CASSPPGRGHGYTF
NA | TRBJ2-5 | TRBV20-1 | TGCAGTGCCGTGCGAGGGGAGACCCAGTACTTC | CSAVRGETQYF
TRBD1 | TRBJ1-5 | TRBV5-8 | TGTGCCAGCCTTGAGGGACAGTCTAGTAGCAATCAGCCCCAGCATTTT | CASLEGQSSSNQPQHF
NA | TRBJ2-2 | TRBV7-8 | TGTGCCAGCAGCTTGGGACTTACGGAGCTGTTTTTT | CASSLGLTELFF